This T cell receptor beta chain stems from a study of T-cell reconstitution after alpha-beta-depleted transplantation in children. Molecular barcoding with unique molecular identifiers was used for the TCRbeta library. TCRdb independently ran MiXCR on the PCR reads; one entry per CDR3 protein. The sample yields almost 500,000 distinct CDR3 sequences, about 12% seen once. This clonotype was seen ten or more times. V gave up 0 bases and J gave up 5 bases; unmatched junction bases: 3. This CDR3 contains 16 residues. Looked up from germline, CDR1 is MNHEY and CDR2 is SVGAGI. The TCR originated in a human donor who donated a stem cell graft to a child with combined immunodeficiency. The specimen comprised PBMCs from the stem cell graft donor, sampled from the stem cell graft. The chain employs TRBV6-5 and TRBJ2-2, with 10 bases aligning to TRBD2. CDR3 sequence (DNA): TGTGCCAGCAGTTACTCCAAGACTAGCGGGACCGGGGAGCTGTTTTTT. Translation: CASSYSKTSGTGELFF.